This T cell receptor (beta chain) was identified during a study of blood T cell repertoires in COVID-19. Study at large: COVID-19 samples collected from the United States, Italy and Spain covered acute and convalescent phases. In each case, the material was cDNA or gDNA derived from T cells, B-cell-depleted T cells, or PBMCs.

Authors' data handling: Reference gene primer amplification yielded estimated nucleated cell counts. Only in-frame clones appear in the TCRdb table, and some are missing; sequencing was by immunoSEQ multiplex PCR. The DNA gave D and trimming, while V, J and clone size come from that table. The sample has about 56,000 clones, 75% to 90% seen once; the top ten hold around two fifths. The ends were cut back, 3 bases at V and 8 bases at J, with 14 bases in the middle. Per the germline V gene, CDR1 is LNHDA and CDR2 is SQIVND (reference sequence). The CDR3 consists of 14 residues. V gene TRBV19 combines with J gene TRBJ1-5; D perhaps matches TRBD1 (6 bases). The TCR was taken from a woman aged 60-75 years with COVID-19, enrolled during active disease. Sequenced sample: peripheral blood. In nucleotides, the CDR3 is TGTGCCAGTAGTATTGAGGGGGGAGGGAAGCCCCAGCATTTT. It codes for CASSIEGGGKPQHF.